Described below is a single T cell receptor beta chain sequence and its context. As yet, its antigen is unknown. PCR primers comprised 60 Vbeta and 13 Jbeta primers. TCRdb's copy holds only in-frame clones and misses some; the assay was immunoSEQ multiplex PCR. The data show over 100,000 clones, approximately 69% seen once. This sample was included in a study of cytomegalovirus exposure and HLA in healthy donors. Across the study: Prior work identified 95 million to 120 million unique TCR beta sequences in some 200 million T cells.

CDR1 and CDR2 (germline): SQVTM, ANQGSEA. The V gene lost 7 bases and the J gene lost 3 bases, with 16 bases spanning the gap. CDR3 size: 14 residues. General study points: Reportedly, fewer N-insertions than the approximately 700-donor mean appeared in an Asian-associated ancestry cluster in a later analysis. Researchers reported in a later analysis that common viral pathogens appeared linked to several top clusters.

Sequencing was carried out using PBMCs. This TCR was sampled from a man between 40 and 49 years old in good health and CMV-seropositive. J is TRBJ2-4 and V is TRBV29-1; D is undetermined. The CDR3 spells CSAPYLAVKNIQYF. For the CDR3, the DNA is TGCAGCGCCCCTTATCTGGCGGTCAAAAACATTCAGTACTTC.